This section outlines one TCR beta chain sequence together with its context. Its specificity is unknown. The data were taken from a study of T-cell memory formation after mild COVID-19. Looking at the study overall: Largely, the TCR clusters proved donor specific.

Per germline, CDR1 SGHTA and CDR2 FQGTGA. Trimming at V came to 5 bases and at J to 2 bases, leaving 6 bases not matched to a gene. The CDR3 is made up of 15 amino acids. TCRdb itself ran the 5' RACE reads through MiXCR, one entry per CDR3 protein. Of around 530,000 distinct CDR3 sequences in the sample, about 20% were seen once. Regarding the study as a whole: Among clones peaking at day 37 in the second wave, SARS-CoV-2 specificity remained unconfirmed. Contracting CD8+ clones were enriched in EMRA, CD4+ mainly in CM and EM. Clones that got smaller from day 15 to 85 had even CD4/CD8, while clones growing later tipped toward CD4+.

This clonotype originated in an adult woman who had mild COVID-19 (a few samples of this study predate the infection). Cell type and time point are not known. Sequencing input: PBMCs or a T cell subset sorted from them (not recorded which). This chain connects TRBV7-3 to TRBJ2-5; 9 positions agree with TRBD1. In nucleotides, the CDR3 is TGTGCCAGCAGCCTAAAGGGGACAGGGCAAGAGACCCAGTACTTC. This codes for CASSLKGTGQETQYF.